This T cell receptor (beta chain) was captured in a study of Graves' ophthalmopathy and Graves' hyperthyroidism (dated 2018 in TCRdb). Regarding the research as a whole: Peripheral blood was collected before any treatment was given, at the time of initial diagnosis. In roughly six hyperthyroidism patients, the T-cell repertoires found in thyroid tissue were compared with those found in blood. In total, 135 blood samples were TCR-sequenced: approximately 40 ophthalmopathy, some 75 hyperthyroidism and about 17 hyperthyroidism-to-ophthalmopathy patients. For training and testing, the roughly 93 patients in the discovery cohort were randomly divided in a 7:3 ratio. The study used TCR beta repertoire signatures to distinguish Graves' ophthalmopathy from Graves' hyperthyroidism and to predict progression to ophthalmopathy. A discovery set of 95 to 100 patients (43 ophthalmopathy, approximately 58 stable hyperthyroidism) was enrolled to explore V-J signatures distinguishing ophthalmopathy from hyperthyroidism. An independent validation cohort comprised some 19 hyperthyroidism patients and 17 patients who later progressed from hyperthyroidism to ophthalmopathy. Following sample collection, hyperthyroidism patients were given methimazole at a starting dose of 30 mg daily, and ophthalmopathy patients were given high-dose intravenous methylprednisolone.

Stable hyperthyroidism was defined as no progression to ophthalmopathy within 18 months of follow-up. The hyperthyroidism patients were 18 to 65 years old and newly diagnosed, with a disease duration of less than 2 months. Anyone with other autoimmune diseases, uncontrolled infections, pregnancy or lactation was excluded from the study. Diagnosis relied on clinical symptoms, serum thyroxine, TRAb, thyroid ultrasound and orbital computed tomography. PBMCs were isolated from around 10 ml of fresh peripheral blood by Ficoll-Paque density gradient centrifugation. Trizol reagent was used to extract the total RNA, and its quality was then checked on an Agilent 2100 Bioanalyzer. For repertoire sequencing, TCR beta CDR3 regions were amplified from RNA transcripts. The first round of RT-PCR was done with HTBI primers and the Qiagen OneStep RT-PCR kit, and was followed by a second round of multiplex PCR, then size selection and purification. Libraries were sequenced paired-end with 100 bp reads on an Illumina HiSeq2000. Per the source publication's procedure: Reads were processed with SOAPnuke, discarding reads with adapters, uncalled bases, mean Phred below 15, or no exact constant-primer or identifier match. High-quality paired reads were merged with COPE v1.2.5. Each unique nucleotide sequence was defined as a clonotype, and clonotypes were aligned to IMGT TRB V, D and J references with MiTCR v1.1. The analysis was limited to V-J combinations with a frequency above 0.0001, which together covered approximately 99% of repertoires. A TCR clonal expansion and chaos score per V-J combination was defined as the ratio of F50 clonal expansion to chaos observed in the TCRdist matrix. Features were reduced by Welch's t-statistics and random forest to some 13 V-J combinations, which fed a naive Bayes classifier. The Morisita-Horn index was used to measure how similar the thyroid and blood repertoires were. Using fastp at Q25 and MiXCR, TCRdb reprocessed the public reads and kept productive beta chains. A single entry per CDR3 protein holds the most common genes and DNA from its merged rows. V and J calls and clone size were set by TCRdb, not the authors. This sample holds about 620,000 distinct CDR3 sequences; about 24% were observed only once. Approximately 6.5% of the sample is in the top ten clones.

The germline V gene provides CDR1 LGHNT and CDR2 FRNRAP. Trimming removed 6 bases from V and 9 bases from J, leaving 12 bases between the germline ends. From the cysteine up to the phenylalanine, the CDR3 has a length of 12 residues. Only the CDR3 portion is preserved as DNA: 36 bases, with reading frame beginning at the first base. This clonotype showed up many times. This receptor's antigen is unknown. The input lacks base qualities; no much larger clone sits a single base away. Study-level results and caveats: In cross-validation, the 13-signature model distinguished ophthalmopathy from stable hyperthyroidism with approximately 90% sensitivity and roughly 81% specificity, and in the test set the corresponding values were about 80% and 75%. Most of the expanded thyroid clonotypes with a frequency above 0.001 were also detected in blood, and it was suggested that the thyroid immune response may be reflected by blood repertoires. In validation, the model predicted ophthalmopathy progression with about 64% sensitivity and around 72% specificity; roughly 11 predicted patients were CT-confirmed with GO in a median of around 6 months. Sample size was not statistically predetermined, and group allocation was not concealed from the investigators.

The source of this sequence is a woman under 30 with stable Graves' hyperthyroidism. Some clones in this sample may be carry-over from other donors' samples. Donor details come from another sample of the same person, matched by shared clones. The material sequenced was peripheral blood. The sequence links TRBV12-5 to TRBJ1-5, with TRBD1 perhaps the D gene, on 6 matching bases. The DNA is TGTGCTAGTGGCGAACAGGGTCCGCCCCAGCATTTT. Its coded protein is CASGEQGPPQHF. The entire variable domain, with the stretches around the CDR3 drawn from the reference TRBV12-5 and TRBJ1-5 proteins, is DARVTQTPRHKVTEMGQEVTMRCQPILGHNTVFWYRQTMMQGLELLAYFRNRAPLDDSGMPKDRFSAEMPDATLATLKIQPSEPRDSAVYFCASGEQGPPQHFGDGTRLSIL.